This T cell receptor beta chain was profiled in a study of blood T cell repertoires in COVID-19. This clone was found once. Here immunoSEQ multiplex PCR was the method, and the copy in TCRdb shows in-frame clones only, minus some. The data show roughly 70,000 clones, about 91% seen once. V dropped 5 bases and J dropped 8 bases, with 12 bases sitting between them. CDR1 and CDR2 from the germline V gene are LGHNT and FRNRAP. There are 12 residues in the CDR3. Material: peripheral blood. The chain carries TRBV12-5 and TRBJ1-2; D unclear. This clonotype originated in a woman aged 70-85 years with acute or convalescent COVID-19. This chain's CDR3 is CASGPPRGGYTF. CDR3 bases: TGTGCTAGTGGTCCCCCGCGGGGAGGCTACACCTTC.